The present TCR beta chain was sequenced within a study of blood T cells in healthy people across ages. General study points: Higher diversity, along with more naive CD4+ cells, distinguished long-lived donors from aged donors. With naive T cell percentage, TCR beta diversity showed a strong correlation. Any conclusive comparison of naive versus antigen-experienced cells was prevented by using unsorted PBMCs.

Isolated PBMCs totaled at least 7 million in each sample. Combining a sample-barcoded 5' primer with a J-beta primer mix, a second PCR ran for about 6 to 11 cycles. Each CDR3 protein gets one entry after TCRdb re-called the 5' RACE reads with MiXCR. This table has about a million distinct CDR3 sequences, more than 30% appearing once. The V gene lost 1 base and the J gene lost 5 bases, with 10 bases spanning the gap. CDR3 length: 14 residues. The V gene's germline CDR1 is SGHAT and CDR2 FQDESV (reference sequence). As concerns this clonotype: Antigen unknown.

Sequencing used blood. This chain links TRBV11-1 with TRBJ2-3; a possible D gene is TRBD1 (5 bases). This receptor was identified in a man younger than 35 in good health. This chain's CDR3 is CASSLGNRKDTQYF. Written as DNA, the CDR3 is TGTGCCAGCAGCTTAGGAAACAGGAAAGATACGCAGTATTTT.